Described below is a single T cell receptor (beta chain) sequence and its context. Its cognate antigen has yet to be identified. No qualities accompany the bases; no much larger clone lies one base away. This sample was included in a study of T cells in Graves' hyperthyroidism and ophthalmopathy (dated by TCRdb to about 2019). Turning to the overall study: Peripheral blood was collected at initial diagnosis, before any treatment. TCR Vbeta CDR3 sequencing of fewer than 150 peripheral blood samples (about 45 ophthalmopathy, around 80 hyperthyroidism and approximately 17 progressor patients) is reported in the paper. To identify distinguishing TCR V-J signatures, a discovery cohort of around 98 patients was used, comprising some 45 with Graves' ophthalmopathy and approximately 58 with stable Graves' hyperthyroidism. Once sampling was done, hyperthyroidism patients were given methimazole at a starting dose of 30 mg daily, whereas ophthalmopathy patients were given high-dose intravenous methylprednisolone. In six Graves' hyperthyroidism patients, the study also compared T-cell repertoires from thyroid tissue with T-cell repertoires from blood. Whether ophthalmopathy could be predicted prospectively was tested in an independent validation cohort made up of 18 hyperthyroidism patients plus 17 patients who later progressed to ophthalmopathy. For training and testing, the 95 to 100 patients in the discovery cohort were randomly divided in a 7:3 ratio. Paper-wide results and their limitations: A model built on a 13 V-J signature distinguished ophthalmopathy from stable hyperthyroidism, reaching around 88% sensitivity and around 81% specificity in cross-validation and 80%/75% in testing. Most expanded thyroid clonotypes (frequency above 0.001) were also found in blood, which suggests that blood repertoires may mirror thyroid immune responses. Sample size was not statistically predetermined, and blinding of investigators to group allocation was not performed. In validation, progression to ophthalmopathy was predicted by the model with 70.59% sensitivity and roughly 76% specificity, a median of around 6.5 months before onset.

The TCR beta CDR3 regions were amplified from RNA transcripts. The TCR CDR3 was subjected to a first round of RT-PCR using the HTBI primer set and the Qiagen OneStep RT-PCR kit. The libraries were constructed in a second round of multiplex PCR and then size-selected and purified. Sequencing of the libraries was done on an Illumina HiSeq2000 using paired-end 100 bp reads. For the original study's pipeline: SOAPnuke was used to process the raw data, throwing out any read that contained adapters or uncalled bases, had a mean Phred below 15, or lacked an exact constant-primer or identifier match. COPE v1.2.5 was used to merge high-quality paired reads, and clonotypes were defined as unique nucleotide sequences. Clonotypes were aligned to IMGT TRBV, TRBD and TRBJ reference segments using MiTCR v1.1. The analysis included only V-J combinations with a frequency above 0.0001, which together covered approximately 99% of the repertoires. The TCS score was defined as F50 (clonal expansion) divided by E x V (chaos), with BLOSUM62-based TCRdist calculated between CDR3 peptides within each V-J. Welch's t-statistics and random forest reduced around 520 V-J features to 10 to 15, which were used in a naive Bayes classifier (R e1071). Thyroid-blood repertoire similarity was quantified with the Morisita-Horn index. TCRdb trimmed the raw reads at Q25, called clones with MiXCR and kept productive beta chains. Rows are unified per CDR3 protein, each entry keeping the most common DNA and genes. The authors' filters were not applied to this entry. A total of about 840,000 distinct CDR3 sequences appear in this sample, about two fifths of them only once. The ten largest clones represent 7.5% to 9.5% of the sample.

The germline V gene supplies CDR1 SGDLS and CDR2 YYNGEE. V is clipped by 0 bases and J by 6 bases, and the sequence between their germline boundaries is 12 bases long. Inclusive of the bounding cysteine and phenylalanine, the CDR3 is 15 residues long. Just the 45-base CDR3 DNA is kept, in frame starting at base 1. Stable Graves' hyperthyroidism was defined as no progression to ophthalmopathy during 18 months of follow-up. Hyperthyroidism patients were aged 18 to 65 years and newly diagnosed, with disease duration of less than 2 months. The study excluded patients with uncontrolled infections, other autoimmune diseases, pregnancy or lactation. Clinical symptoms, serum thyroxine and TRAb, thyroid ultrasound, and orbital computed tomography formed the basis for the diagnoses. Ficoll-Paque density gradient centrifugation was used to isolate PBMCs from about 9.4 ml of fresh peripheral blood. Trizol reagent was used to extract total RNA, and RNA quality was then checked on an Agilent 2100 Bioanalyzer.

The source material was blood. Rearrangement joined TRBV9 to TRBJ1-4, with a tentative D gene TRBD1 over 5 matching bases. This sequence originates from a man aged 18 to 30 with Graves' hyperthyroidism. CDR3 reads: CASSVEGKTDEKLFF. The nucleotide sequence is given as TGTGCCAGCAGCGTAGAGGGGAAGACTGATGAAAAACTGTTTTTT.